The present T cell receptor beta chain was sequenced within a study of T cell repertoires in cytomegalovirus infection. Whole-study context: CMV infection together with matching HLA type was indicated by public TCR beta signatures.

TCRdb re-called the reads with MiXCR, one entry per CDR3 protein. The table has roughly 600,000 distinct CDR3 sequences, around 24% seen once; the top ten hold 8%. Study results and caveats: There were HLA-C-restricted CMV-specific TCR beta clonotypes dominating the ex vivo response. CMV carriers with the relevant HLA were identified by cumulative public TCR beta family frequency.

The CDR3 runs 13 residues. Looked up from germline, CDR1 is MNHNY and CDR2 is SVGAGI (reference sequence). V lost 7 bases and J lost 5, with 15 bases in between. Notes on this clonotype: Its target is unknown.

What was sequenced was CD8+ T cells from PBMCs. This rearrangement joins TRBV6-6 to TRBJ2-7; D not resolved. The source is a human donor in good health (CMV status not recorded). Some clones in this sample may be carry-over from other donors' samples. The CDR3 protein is CASTPALVNEQYV. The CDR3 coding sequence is TGTGCCAGCACACCGGCCCTAGTTAACGAGCAGTACGTC.